This T cell receptor (beta chain) was obtained from a study of blood T cell repertoires in COVID-19. Study-level background: Acute and convalescent COVID-19 samples came from the United States, Italy and Spain. T cells, B-cell-depleted T cells, or PBMCs supplied cDNA or gDNA.

In the original processing: It was from reference gene primer amplification that nucleated cell counts were estimated. Profiled with immunoSEQ multiplex PCR; TCRdb holds only in-frame clones, not every one. From that table come the V and J calls and clone size; the DNA was used to work out D and trimming. The repertoire holds some 120,000 clones, with around four fifths as singletons. Trimming shortened V by 8 bases and J by 9 bases, and 23 bases separated the two germline ends. There are 15 residues in the CDR3. From germline, CDR1 is SGHVS and CDR2 FNYEAQ. V and J are TRBV7-6 and TRBJ1-5; D might be TRBD1 (6 bases). This TCR was sampled from a human donor in a cohort sampled during active COVID-19. The sequenced sample was peripheral blood. The CDR3 region has the DNA TGTGCCAGCCCGTGGTTCGGGGGGCGACCAGGGCCCCAGCATTTT. Amino acid sequence: CASPWFGGRPGPQHF. The full variable domain, in which reference TRBV7-6 and TRBJ1-5 provide the parts outside the CDR3, is GAGVSQSPRYKVTKRGQDVALRCDPISGHVSLYWYRQALGQGPEFLTYFNYEAQQDKSGLPNDRFSAERPEGSISTLTIQRTEQRDSAMYRCASPWFGGRPGPQHFGDGTRLSIL.